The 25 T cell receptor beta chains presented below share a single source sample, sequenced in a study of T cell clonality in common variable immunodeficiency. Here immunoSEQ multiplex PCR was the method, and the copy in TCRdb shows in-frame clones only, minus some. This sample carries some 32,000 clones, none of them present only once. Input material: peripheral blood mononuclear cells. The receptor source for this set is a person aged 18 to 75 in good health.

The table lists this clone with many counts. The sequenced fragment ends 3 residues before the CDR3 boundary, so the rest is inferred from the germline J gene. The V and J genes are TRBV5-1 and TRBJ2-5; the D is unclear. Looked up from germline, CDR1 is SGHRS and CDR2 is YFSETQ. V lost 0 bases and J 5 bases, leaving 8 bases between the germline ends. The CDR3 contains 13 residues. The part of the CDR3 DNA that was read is TGCGCCAGCAGCTTGGTACAGTGGGAGACC. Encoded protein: CASSLVQWET. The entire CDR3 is CASSLVQWETQYF. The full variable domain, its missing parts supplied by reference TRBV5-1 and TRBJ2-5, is KAGVTQTPRYLIKTRGQQVTLSCSPISGHRSVSWYQQTPGQGLQFLFEYFSETQRNKGNFPGRFSGRQFSNSRSEMNVSTLELGDSALYLCASSLVQWETQYFGPGTRLLVL.

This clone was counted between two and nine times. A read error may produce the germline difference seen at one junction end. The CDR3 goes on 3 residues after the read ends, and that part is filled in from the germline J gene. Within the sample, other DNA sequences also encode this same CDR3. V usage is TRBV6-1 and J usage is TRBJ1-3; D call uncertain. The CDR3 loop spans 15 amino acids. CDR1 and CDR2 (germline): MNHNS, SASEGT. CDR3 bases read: TGTGCCAGCAGTGAAGCGACTAGCTCTGGAAACACA. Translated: CASSEATSSGNT. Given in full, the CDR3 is CASSEATSSGNTIYF.

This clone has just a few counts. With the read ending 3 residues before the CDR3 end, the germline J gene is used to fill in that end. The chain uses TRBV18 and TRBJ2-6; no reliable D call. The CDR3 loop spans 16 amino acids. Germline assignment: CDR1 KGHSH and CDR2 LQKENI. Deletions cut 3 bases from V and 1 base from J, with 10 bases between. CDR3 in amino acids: CASSPTARSGANVLTF. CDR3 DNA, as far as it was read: TGTGCCAGCTCACCGACGGCCAGGTCTGGGGCCAACGTC.

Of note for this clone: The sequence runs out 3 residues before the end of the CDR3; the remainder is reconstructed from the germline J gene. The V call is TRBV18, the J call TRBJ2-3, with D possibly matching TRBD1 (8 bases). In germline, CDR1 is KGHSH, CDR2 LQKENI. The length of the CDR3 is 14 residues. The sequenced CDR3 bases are TGTGCCAGCTCACCGACAGGGGAGGGGGAGACG. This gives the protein CASSPTGEGET. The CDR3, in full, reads CASSPTGEGETQYF.

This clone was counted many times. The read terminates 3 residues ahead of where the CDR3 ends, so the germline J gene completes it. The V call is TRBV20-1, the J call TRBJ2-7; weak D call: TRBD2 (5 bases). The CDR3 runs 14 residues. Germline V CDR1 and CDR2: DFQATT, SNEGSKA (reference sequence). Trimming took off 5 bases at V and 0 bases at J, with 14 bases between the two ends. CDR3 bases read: TGCAGTGCTGCTACAGCGGATAGCTCCTACGAG. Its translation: CSAATADSSYE. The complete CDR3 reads CSAATADSSYEQYF.

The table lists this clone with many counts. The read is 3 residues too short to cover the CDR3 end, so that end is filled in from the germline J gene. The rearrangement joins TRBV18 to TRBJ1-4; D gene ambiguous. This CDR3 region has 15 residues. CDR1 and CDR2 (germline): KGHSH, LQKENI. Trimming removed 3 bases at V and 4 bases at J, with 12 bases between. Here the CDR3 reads CASSPDEGSNEKLFF. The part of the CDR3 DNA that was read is TGTGCCAGCTCACCCGACGAGGGTAGTAATGAAAAA. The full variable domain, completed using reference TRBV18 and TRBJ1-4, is NAGVMQNPRHLVRRRGQEARLRCSPMKGHSHVYWYRQLPEEGLKFMVYLQKENIIDESGMPKERFSAEFPKEGPSILRIQQVVRGDSAAYFCASSPDEGSNEKLFFGSGTQLSVL.

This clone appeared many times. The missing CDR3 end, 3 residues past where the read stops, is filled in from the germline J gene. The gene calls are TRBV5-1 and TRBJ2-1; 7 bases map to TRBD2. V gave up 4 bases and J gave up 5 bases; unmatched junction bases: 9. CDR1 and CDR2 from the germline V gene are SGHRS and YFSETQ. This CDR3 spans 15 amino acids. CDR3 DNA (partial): TGCGCCAGCAGCCAGGATGGGGGGGATAACAATGAG. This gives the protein CASSQDGGDNNE. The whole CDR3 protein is CASSQDGGDNNEQFF.

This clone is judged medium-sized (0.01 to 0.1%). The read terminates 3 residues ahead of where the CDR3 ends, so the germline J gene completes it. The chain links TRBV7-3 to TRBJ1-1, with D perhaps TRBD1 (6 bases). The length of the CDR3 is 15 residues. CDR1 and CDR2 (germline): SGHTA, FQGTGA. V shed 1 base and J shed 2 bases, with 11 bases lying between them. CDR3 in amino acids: CASSLMPGANTEAFF. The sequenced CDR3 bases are TGTGCCAGCAGCTTAATGCCAGGGGCAAACACTGAA.

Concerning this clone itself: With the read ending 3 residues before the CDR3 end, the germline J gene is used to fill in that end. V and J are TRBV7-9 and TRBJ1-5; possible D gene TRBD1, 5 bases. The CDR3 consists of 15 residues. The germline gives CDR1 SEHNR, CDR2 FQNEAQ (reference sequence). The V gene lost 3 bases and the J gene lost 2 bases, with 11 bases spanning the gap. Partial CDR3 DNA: TGTGCCAGCAGCTTTGGGCGGGGCGGCAATCAGCCC. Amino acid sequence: CASSFGRGGNQP. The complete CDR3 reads CASSFGRGGNQPQHF. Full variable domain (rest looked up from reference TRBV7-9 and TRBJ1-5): DTGVSQNPRHKITKRGQNVTFRCDPISEHNRLYWYRQTLGQGPEFLTYFQNEAQLEKSRLLSDRFSAERPKGSFSTLEIQRTEQGDSAMYLCASSFGRGGNQPQHFGDGTRLSIL.

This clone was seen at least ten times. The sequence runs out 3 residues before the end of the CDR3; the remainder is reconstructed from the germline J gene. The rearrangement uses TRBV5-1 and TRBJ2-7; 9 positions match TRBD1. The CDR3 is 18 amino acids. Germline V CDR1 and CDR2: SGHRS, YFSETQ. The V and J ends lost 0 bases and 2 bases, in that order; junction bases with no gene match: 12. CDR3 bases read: TGCGCCAGCAGCTTGGCCAGGGGACAGGGATCGGACCCCTACGAG. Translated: CASSLARGQGSDPYE. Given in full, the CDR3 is CASSLARGQGSDPYEQYF.

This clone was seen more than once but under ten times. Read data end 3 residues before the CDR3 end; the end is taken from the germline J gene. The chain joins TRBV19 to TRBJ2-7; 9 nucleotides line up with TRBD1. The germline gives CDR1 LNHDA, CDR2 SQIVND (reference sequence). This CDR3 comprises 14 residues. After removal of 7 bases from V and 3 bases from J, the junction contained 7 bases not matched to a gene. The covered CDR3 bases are TGTGCCAGTAAGGGACAGGGTAATTTCTACGAG. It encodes CASKGQGNFYE. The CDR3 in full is CASKGQGNFYEQYF.

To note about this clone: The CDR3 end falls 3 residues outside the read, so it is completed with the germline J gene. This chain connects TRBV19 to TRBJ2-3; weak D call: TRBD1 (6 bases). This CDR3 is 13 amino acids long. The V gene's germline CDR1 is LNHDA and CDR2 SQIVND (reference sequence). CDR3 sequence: CASSGGLQETQYF. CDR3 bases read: TGTGCCAGTAGTGGGGGCCTGCAAGAGACG.

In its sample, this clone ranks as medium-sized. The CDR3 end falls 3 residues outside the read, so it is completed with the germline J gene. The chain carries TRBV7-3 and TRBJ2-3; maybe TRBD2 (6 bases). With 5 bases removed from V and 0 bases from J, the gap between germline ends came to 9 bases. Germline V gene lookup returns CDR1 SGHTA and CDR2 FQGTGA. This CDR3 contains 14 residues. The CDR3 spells CASSVAESTDTQYF. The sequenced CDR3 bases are TGTGCCAGCAGCGTAGCGGAAAGCACAGATACG. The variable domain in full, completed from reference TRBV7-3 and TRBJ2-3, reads GAGVSQTPSNKVTEKGKYVELRCDPISGHTALYWYRQSLGQGPEFLIYFQGTGAADDSGLPNDRFFAVRPEGSVSTLKIQRTERGDSAVYLCASSVAESTDTQYFGPGTRLTVL.

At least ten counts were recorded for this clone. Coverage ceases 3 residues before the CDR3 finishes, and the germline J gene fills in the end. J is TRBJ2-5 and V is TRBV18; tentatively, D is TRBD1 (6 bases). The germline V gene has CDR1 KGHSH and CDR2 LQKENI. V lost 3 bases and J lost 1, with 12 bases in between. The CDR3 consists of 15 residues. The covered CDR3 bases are TGTGCCAGCTCACCCCGGACAGCGTTCCAAGAGACC. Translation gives CASSPRTAFQET. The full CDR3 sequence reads CASSPRTAFQETQYF.

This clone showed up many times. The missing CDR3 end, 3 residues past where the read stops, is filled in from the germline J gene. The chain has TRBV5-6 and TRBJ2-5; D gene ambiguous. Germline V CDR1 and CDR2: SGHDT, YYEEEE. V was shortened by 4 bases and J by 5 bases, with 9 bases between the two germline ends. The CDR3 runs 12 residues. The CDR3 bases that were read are TGTGCCAGCAGCCTACCCAGGGAGACC. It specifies CASSLPRET. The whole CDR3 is CASSLPRETQYF.

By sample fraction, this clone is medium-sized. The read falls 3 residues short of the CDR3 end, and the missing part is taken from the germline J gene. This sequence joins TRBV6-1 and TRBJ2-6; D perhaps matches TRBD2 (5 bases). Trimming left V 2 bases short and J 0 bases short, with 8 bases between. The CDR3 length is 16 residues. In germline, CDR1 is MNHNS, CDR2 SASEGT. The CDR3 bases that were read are TGTGCCAGCAGTGAAAGAGAGGGCTCTGGGGCCAACGTC. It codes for CASSEREGSGANV. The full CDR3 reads CASSEREGSGANVLTF.

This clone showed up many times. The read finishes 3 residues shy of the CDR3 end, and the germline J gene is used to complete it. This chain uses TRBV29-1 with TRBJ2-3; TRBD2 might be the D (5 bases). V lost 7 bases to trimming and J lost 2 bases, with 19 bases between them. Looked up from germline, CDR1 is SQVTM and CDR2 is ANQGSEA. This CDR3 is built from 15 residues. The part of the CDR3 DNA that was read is TGCAGCGCTACCCATGCGGAGGCCACCACAGATACG. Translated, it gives CSATHAEATTDT. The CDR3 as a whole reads CSATHAEATTDTQYF.

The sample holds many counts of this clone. The sequenced part of the CDR3 DNA is TGTGCCAGCAGCTTCCCCCGGGACAGAGTTTGGCATGGC. This encodes CASSFPRDRVWHG. In full, the CDR3 reads CASSFPRDRVWHGYTF. V gene TRBV7-8 combines with J gene TRBJ1-2; 7 bases agree with TRBD1. The read terminates 3 residues before the CDR3 end, so the remaining end is supplied by the germline J gene. Trimming took 3 bases from V and 6 from J; bases not matched to a gene: 13. The CDR3 covers 16 residues. Germline V gene lookup returns CDR1 SGHVS and CDR2 FQNEAQ. The variable domain in full, completed from reference TRBV7-8 and TRBJ1-2, reads GAGVSQSPRYKVAKRGQDVALRCDPISGHVSLFWYQQALGQGPEFLTYFQNEAQLDKSGLPSDRFFAERPEGSVSTLKIQRTQQEDSAVYLCASSFPRDRVWHGYTFGSGTRLTVV.

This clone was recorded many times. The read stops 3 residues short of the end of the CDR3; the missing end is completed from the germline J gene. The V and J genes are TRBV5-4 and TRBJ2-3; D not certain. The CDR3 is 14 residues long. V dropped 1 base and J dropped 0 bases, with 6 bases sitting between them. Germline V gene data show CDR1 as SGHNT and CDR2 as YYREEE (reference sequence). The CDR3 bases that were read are TGTGCCAGCAGCTTGAAATCTAGCACAGATACG. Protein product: CASSLKSSTDT. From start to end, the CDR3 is CASSLKSSTDTQYF.

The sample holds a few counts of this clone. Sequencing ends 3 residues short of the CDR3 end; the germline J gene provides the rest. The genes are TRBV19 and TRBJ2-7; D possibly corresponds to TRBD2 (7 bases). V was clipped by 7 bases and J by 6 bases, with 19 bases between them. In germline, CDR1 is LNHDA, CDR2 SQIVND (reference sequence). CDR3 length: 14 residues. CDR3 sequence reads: CASTRGAGSGEQYF. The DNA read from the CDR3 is TGTGCCAGTACCCGGGGGGCAGGTTCGGGCGAG.

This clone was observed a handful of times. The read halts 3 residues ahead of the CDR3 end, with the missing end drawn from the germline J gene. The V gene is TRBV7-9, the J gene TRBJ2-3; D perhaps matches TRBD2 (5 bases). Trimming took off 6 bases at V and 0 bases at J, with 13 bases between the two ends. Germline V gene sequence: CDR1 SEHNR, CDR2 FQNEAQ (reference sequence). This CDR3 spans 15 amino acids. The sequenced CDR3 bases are TGTGCCAGCAGTACGGGGTTCCCTAGCACAGATACG. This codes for CASSTGFPSTDT. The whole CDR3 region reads CASSTGFPSTDTQYF.

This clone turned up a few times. CDR3 DNA (partial): TGTGCCAGTAATCGAGGGGCTATGCATCAGCCG. This gives the protein CASNRGAMHQP. The whole CDR3 protein reads CASNRGAMHQPQYF. The chain carries TRBV19 and TRBJ2-3; D tentatively fits TRBD1 or TRBD2 (5 bases each). The read is 3 residues too short to cover the CDR3 end, so that end is filled in from the germline J gene. Germline V gives CDR1 LNHDA, CDR2 SQIVND (reference sequence). CDR3 length equals 14 residues.

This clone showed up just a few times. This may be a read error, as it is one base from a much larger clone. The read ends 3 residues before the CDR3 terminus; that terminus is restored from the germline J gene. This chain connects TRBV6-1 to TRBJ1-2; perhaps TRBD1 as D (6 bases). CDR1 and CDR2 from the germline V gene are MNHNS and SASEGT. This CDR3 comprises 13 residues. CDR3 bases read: TGTGCCAGCGGTGAAAGGGACACCTATGGC. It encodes CASGERDTYG. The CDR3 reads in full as CASGERDTYGYTF.

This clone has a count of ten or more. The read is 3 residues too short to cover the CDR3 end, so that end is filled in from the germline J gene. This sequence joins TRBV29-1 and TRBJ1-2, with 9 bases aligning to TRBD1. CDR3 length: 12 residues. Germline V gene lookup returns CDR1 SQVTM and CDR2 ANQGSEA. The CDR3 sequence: CSVVRQGGDYTF. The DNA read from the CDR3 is TGCAGCGTTGTACGACAGGGGGGGGAC.

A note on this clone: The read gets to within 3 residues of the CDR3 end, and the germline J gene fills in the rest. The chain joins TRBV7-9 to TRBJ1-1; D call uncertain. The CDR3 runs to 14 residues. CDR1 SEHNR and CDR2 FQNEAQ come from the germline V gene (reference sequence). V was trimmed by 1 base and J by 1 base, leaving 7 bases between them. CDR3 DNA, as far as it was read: TGTGCCAGCAGCTTAGAGGGCAGGAACACTGAA. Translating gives CASSLEGRNTE. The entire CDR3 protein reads CASSLEGRNTEAFF.